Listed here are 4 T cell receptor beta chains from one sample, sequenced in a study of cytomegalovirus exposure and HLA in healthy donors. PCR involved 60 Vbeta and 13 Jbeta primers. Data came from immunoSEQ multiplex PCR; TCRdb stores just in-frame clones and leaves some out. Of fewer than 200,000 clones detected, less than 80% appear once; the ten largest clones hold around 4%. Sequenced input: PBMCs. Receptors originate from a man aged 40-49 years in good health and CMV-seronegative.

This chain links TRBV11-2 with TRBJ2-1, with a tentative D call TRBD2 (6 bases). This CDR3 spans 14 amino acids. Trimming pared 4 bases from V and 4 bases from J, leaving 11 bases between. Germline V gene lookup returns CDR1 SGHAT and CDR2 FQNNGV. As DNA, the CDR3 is TGTGCCAGCAGCTGGACTACCTTGTACAATGAGCAGTTCTTC. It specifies CASSWTTLYNEQFF.

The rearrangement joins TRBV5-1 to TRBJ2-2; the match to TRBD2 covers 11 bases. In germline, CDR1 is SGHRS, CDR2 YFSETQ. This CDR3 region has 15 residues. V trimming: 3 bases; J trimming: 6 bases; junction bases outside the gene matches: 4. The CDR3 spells CASSSQTSGAGELFF. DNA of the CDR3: TGCGCCAGCAGCTCTCAGACTAGCGGGGCCGGGGAGCTGTTTTTT.

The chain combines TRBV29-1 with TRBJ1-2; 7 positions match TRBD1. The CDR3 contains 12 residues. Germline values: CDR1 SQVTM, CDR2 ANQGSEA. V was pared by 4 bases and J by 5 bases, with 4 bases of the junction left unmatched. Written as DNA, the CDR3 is TGCAGCGTTGTGGGACAGCTTTATGGCTACACCTTC. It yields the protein CSVVGQLYGYTF.

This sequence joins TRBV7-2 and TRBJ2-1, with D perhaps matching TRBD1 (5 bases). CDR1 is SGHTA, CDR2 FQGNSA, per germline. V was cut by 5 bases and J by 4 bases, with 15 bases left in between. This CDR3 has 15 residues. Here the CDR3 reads CASSRYLPGYNEQFF. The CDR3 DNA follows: TGTGCCAGCAGCCGTTATCTCCCAGGGTACAATGAGCAGTTCTTC. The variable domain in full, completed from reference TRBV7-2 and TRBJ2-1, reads GAGVSQSPSNKVTEKGKDVELRCDPISGHTALYWYRQSLGQGLEFLIYFQGNSAPDKSGLPSDRFSAERTGGSVSTLTIQRTQQEDSAVYLCASSRYLPGYNEQFFGPGTRLTVL.